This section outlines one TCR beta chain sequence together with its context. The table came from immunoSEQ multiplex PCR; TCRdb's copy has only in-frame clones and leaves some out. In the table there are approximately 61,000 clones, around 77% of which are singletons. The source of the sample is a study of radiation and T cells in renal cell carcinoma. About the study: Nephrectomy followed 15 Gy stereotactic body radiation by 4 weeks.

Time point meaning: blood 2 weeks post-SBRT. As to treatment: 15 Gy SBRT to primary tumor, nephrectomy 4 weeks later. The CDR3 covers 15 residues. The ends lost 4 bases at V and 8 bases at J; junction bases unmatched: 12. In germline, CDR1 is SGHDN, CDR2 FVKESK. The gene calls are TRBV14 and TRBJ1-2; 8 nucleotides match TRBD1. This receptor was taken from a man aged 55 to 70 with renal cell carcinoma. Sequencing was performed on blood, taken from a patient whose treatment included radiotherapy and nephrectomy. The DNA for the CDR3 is TGTGCCAGCAGCCGAGGAGCAGGGGGCGGTCGGGGCTACACCTTC. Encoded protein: CASSRGAGGGRGYTF.